The 7 T cell receptor beta chains listed next were all sequenced from one sample in a study of memory CD4+ T cells and cytomegalovirus serostatus. Assay: immunoSEQ multiplex PCR; the TCRdb copy retains only in-frame clones and omits some. The table lists 35,000 to 45,000 clones, about 80% of them singletons. Single viable CD3+CD4+CD8-CD45RO+ cells were sorted as the memory CD4+ T cells. The sequenced sample consisted of memory CD4+ T cells from blood. The origin of the receptors is an adult in good health and CMV-seropositive.

The genes are TRBV14 and TRBJ2-5; weak D call: TRBD1 (6 bases). The CDR3 length is 15 residues. Germline assignment: CDR1 SGHDN and CDR2 FVKESK. V was shortened by 1 base and J by 1 base, with 10 bases between the two germline ends. The DNA for the CDR3 is TGTGCCAGCAGCCAAGGAGGGACAACCCAAGAGACCCAGTACTTC. As protein: CASSQGGTTQETQYF.

Here the CDR3 reads CASSDPAGGYNEQFF. In DNA form, the CDR3 reads TGTGCCAGCAGTGACCCAGCGGGGGGCTACAATGAGCAGTTCTTC. The chain links TRBV6-4 to TRBJ2-1; 9 nucleotides agree with TRBD2. CDR1 is MRHNA and CDR2 is SNTAGT in the germline V gene. There are 15 residues in the CDR3. J lost 3 bases, V lost 2 bases, and 2 bases had no gene match.

This clone has only a few counts. This chain links TRBV4-3 with TRBJ1-1; D possibly corresponds to TRBD1 (6 bases). V was cut by 3 bases and J by 0 bases, with 11 bases left in between. The length of the CDR3 is 15 residues. Germline CDR1 is LGHNA and CDR2 is YSLEER. CDR3: CASSHTGQMNTEAFF. Here the CDR3 DNA reads TGCGCCAGCAGCCATACAGGGCAGATGAACACTGAAGCTTTCTTT.

The chain couples TRBV19 to TRBJ2-3; D not resolved. Germline CDR1 and CDR2: LNHDA and SQIVND (reference sequence). The V end was cut by 3 bases, the J end by 1 base, with 11 bases between. The CDR3 totals 15 residues. The CDR3 coding sequence is TGTGCCAGTAGTATCGGAATAGGGCGCACAGATACGCAGTATTTT. It encodes CASSIGIGRTDTQYF.

This clone occurred a few times. The rearrangement links TRBV6-4 to TRBJ2-2; D call uncertain. In germline, CDR1 is MRHNA, CDR2 SNTAGT. This CDR3 is built from 13 residues. With 2 bases removed from V and 3 bases from J, the gap between germline ends came to 4 bases. The CDR3 loop is CASSDRDTGELFF. The DNA for the CDR3 is TGTGCCAGCAGTGACAGGGACACCGGGGAGCTGTTTTTT.

The CDR3 region has the DNA TGCGCCAGCAGCCCCGCTAGCGGGGTATTCGGGGAGCTGTTTTTT. It specifies CASSPASGVFGELFF. The chain uses TRBV4-1 and TRBJ2-2, with TRBD2 identical over 9 bases. Per the germline V gene, CDR1 is MGHRA and CDR2 is YSYEKL. The CDR3 loop spans 15 amino acids. V shed 4 bases and J 7 bases; nucleotides not matched to a gene: 7.

The chain uses TRBV18 and TRBJ2-2, with D maybe TRBD1 (5 bases). The CDR3 has 15 residues. The germline gives CDR1 KGHSH, CDR2 LQKENI. V lost 4 bases, J lost 0 bases, and 9 bases lay in between. CDR3 amino acids: CASSLQVANTGELFF. The DNA for the CDR3 is TGTGCCAGCTCACTACAGGTCGCGAACACCGGGGAGCTGTTTTTT.